A selection of T cell receptor beta chains follows, all from one sample in a study of blood T cell repertoires in COVID-19. Generated by immunoSEQ multiplex PCR, the TCRdb table keeps only in-frame clones and is missing some. The sample includes over 100,000 clones, approximately 80% of them seen just once. The sequenced sample consisted of peripheral blood. These receptors all come from a human donor in a cohort sampled during active COVID-19. The CDR3 runs from the conserved cysteine through the conserved F or W. The D gene is left open where the match is weak. Expanded clones are given a class, and other clones once, few, many or no size at all.

size,J,V,D,CDR3,DNA
-,TRBJ2-5,TRBV6-2/TRBV6-3,-,CASSYSPTNTIQETQYF,TGTGCCAGCAGTTACAGTCCCACCAACACAATCCAAGAGACCCAGTACTTC
-,TRBJ1-2,TRBV21-1,-,CASSKRDRSLYGYTF,TGTGCCAGCAGCAAAAGGGACAGGTCCCTCTATGGCTACACCTTC
-,TRBJ2-1,TRBV28,TRBD2,CASSSVAGGWYNEQFF,TGTGCCAGCAGTTCCGTAGCGGGAGGGTGGTACAATGAGCAGTTCTTC
-,TRBJ1-1,TRBV5-1,TRBD1,CASSLGQGDAPAFF,TGCGCCAGCAGCTTGGGACAGGGGGATGCGCCAGCTTTCTTT
-,TRBJ2-4,TRBV2,-,CASRRTEAKNIQYF,TGTGCCAGCAGGCGGACAGAAGCCAAAAACATTCAGTACTTC
-,TRBJ2-1,TRBV11-2,TRBD2,CASSPTLAGGGNEQFF,TGTGCCAGCAGCCCTACACTAGCGGGAGGGGGGAATGAGCAGTTCTTC
-,TRBJ2-6,TRBV19,TRBD1,CASSTGGGIAGANVLTF,TGTGCCAGTAGTACAGGGGGCGGGATTGCTGGGGCCAACGTCCTGACTTTC
-,TRBJ2-5,TRBV6-2/TRBV6-3,-,CASSWAGAGKETQYF,TGTGCCAGCAGTTGGGCGGGGGCTGGGAAAGAGACCCAGTACTTC
-,TRBJ1-1,TRBV9,-,CASSVLGGRKNTEAFF,TGTGCCAGCAGCGTACTTGGAGGCCGAAAGAACACTGAAGCTTTCTTT
-,TRBJ1-1,TRBV6-5,TRBD1,CASSRGQMSTEAFF,TGTGCCAGCAGTCGGGGACAGATGAGCACTGAAGCTTTCTTT
-,TRBJ1-2,TRBV10-2,-,CASSEAGVGANYGYTF,TGCGCCAGCAGTGAAGCCGGGGTTGGAGCTAACTATGGCTACACCTTC
-,TRBJ2-1,TRBV15,-,CATSPRGRYNEQFF,TGTGCCACCAGCCCCCGGGGGAGATACAATGAGCAGTTCTTC
-,TRBJ2-1,TRBV2,TRBD2,CASTTSGRGRNEQFF,TGTGCCAGCACGACTAGCGGGAGAGGTCGCAATGAGCAGTTCTTC
-,TRBJ2-7,TRBV28,TRBD2,CASRKGLALSYEQYF,TGTGCCAGCAGAAAGGGACTAGCGCTCTCCTACGAGCAGTACTTC
-,TRBJ2-7,TRBV7-3,TRBD1,CASSSGDSEQYF,TGTGCCAGCAGCTCTGGGGACAGCGAGCAGTACTTC
-,TRBJ1-1,TRBV12-3/TRBV12-4,-,CASSLDRYEAFF,TGTGCCAGCAGTCTCGACAGATATGAAGCTTTCTTT
-,TRBJ1-1,TRBV30,-,CAWSPRQDLTEAFF,TGTGCCTGGAGTCCCAGACAGGATCTCACTGAAGCTTTCTTT
-,TRBJ1-1,TRBV2,-,CASSEERHRNTEAFF,TGTGCCAGCAGTGAAGAGAGACATAGGAACACTGAAGCTTTCTTT
-,TRBJ2-7,TRBV7-8,TRBD2,CASSLGLATSYEQYF,TGTGCCAGCAGCTTGGGACTAGCGACTTCCTACGAGCAGTACTTC
-,TRBJ2-3,TRBV4-3,TRBD2,CASSQFIAGGSTDTQYF,TGCGCCAGCAGCCAATTTATAGCGGGGGGTAGCACAGATACGCAGTATTTT
-,TRBJ1-1,TRBV7-2,-,CASNPPLGGNTEAFF,TGTGCCAGCAACCCCCCGCTGGGGGGTAACACTGAAGCTTTCTTT
-,TRBJ1-5,TRBV28,TRBD1,CASSGQGSFSWQPQHF,TGTGCCAGCAGTGGACAGGGTAGTTTTTCCTGGCAGCCCCAGCATTTT
few,TRBJ2-7,TRBV5-1,TRBD2,CASSSPSGLGFLQSYEQYF,TGCGCCAGCAGTTCACCATCGGGACTAGGTTTTTTGCAGTCCTACGAGCAGTACTTC
-,TRBJ1-5,TRBV4-3,-,CASSQDLATFSNQPQHF,TGCGCCAGCAGCCAAGATCTTGCGACATTTAGCAATCAGCCCCAGCATTTT
-,TRBJ2-7,TRBV19,-,CASSRGLNSEQYF,TGTGCCAGTAGTCGAGGACTAAATTCCGAGCAGTACTTC
-,TRBJ1-2,TRBV27,-,CASSLSNTGLGGYTF,TGTGCCAGCAGTTTATCCAATACAGGGTTGGGAGGCTACACCTTC
-,TRBJ2-7,TRBV19,-,CATRFGLEQYF,TGTGCCACGCGGTTTGGGTTGGAGCAGTACTTC
-,TRBJ2-7,TRBV5-1,-,CASSYQRTSYEQYF,TGCGCCAGCAGCTACCAACGGACTTCCTACGAGCAGTACTTC
-,TRBJ2-7,TRBV5-6,TRBD2,CASSSGLARSYEQYF,TGTGCCAGCAGCTCGGGACTAGCGCGCTCCTACGAGCAGTACTTC
few,TRBJ1-2,TRBV11-3,-,CASSSRVEYGYTF,TGTGCCAGCAGCTCAAGAGTAGAGTATGGCTACACCTTC
few,TRBJ1-1,TRBV11-2,-,CASSIRQQNTEAFF,TGTGCCAGCAGCATCAGACAGCAGAACACTGAAGCTTTCTTT
-,TRBJ2-6,TRBV5-8,-,CASSLGLVAPGANVLTF,TGTGCCAGCAGCCTGGGCCTCGTAGCCCCTGGGGCCAACGTCCTGACTTTC
-,TRBJ2-5,TRBV7-3,-,CASSPSLGETQYF,TGTGCCAGCAGCCCATCACTAGGAGAGACCCAGTACTTC
-,TRBJ1-5,TRBV27,-,CASSRTAVSGQPQHF,TGTGCCAGCAGTCGGACAGCCGTTTCGGGTCAGCCCCAGCATTTT
-,TRBJ1-4,TRBV3-1/TRBV3-2,-,CASSQGRTAATNEKLFF,TGTGCCAGCAGCCAAGGGAGGACAGCTGCAACTAATGAAAAACTGTTTTTT
-,TRBJ2-7,TRBV2,-,CASKGTYMIYEQYF,TGTGCCAGCAAGGGGACTTATATGATTTACGAGCAGTACTTC
-,TRBJ2-5,TRBV15,-,CATSQNRGSQETQYF,TGTGCCACCAGCCAAAACCGCGGGTCCCAAGAGACCCAGTACTTC
-,TRBJ1-5,TRBV7-2,TRBD1,CASSPDRQGVQPQHF,TGTGCCAGCAGCCCAGATCGGCAGGGGGTTCAGCCCCAGCATTTT
-,TRBJ1-2,TRBV4-1,TRBD1,CASSPDRLYGYTF,TGCGCCAGCAGCCCGGACAGGCTCTATGGCTACACCTTC
few,TRBJ1-1,TRBV2,TRBD1,CASSAQGADTEAFF,TGTGCCAGCAGTGCACAGGGGGCGGACACTGAAGCTTTCTTT